This is a list of T cell receptor beta chains from one sample in a study of CD8+CD57+ T cells in acquired aplastic anemia. TCRdb passed the reads through MiXCR, listing each CDR3 protein once. This table has roughly 250,000 distinct CDR3 sequences, 82% appearing once. The sample was sorted CD4+, CD8+, or CD8+CD57+ T cells (not recorded which) from PBMCs. These receptors were taken from a human donor with aplastic anemia. CDR3s include the opening cysteine and the closing phenylalanine or tryptophan. The order of the fields is clone size, J gene, V gene, D gene, CDR3 protein, CDR3 DNA. The D gene is left open where the match is weak. Not every row has a clone size; where given, it reads once, few, many or a size class.

NA TRBJ2-3 TRBV2 NA CASSFAGTHTQQYF TGTGCCAGCAGCTTCGCGGGAACTCACACTCAGCAGTATTTT
few TRBJ2-1 TRBV7-2 TRBD1 CASSWTGTSSNEQFF TGTGCCAGCAGCTGGACAGGGACTTCTTCCAATGAGCAGTTCTTC
NA TRBJ2-5 TRBV7-8 TRBD1 CASSATGQGRYEQF TGTGCCAGCAGCGCGACGGGACAGGGGCGTTACGAGCAGTTC
NA TRBJ2-5 TRBV7-4 NA CAYKVAAYRKTQHF TGTGCCTACAAGGTAGCGGCGTACCGAAAGACCCAGCACTTC
few TRBJ2-5 TRBV7-9 TRBD2 CASSLVPGGGRWETQYF TGTGCCAGCAGCTTAGTACCCGGGGGGGGGCGCTGGGAGACCCAGTACTTC
NA TRBJ2-6 TRBV7-9 NA CASGPGANVLTF TGTGCCAGCGGTCCGGGGGCCAACGTCCTGACTTTC
NA TRBJ2-1 TRBV7-2 NA CASSLARSRGTHEQLF TGTGCCAGCAGCTTAGCAAGAAGCCGGGGGACGCATGAGCAGCTCTTC
NA TRBJ1-1 TRBV15 NA CATSLDSENDAPYF TGTGCCACCAGCTTAGACAGCGAGAACGATGCACCGTACTTT
NA TRBJ2-1 TRBV5-1 TRBD2 CASSPQRSGESDEQFF TGCGCCAGCAGCCCCCAAAGAAGCGGGGAGAGCGATGAGCAGTTCTTC
NA TRBJ1-2 TRBV29-1 TRBD1 CSVAGGAYGYTF TGCAGCGTTGCAGGGGGAGCCTATGGCTACACCTTC
NA TRBJ2-7 TRBV7-2 NA CASSLGGREAYEQYF TGTGCCAGCAGCTTAGGGGGCAGGGAGGCGTACGAGCAGTACTTC
once TRBJ2-1 TRBV7-9 NA CAYEVAAYQETQDQFF TGTGCCTACGAGGTAGCAGCGTACCAAGAGACCCAGGACCAGTTCTTC
NA TRBJ2-7 TRBV11-3 NA CASSLGLGAFYEQYF TGTGCCAGCAGCCTAGGGCTGGGGGCTTTCTACGAGCAGTACTTC
NA TRBJ2-3 TRBV7-9 NA CASSLARSRDTQDF TGTGCCAGCAGCTTAGCGAGAAGTCGCGATACGCAGGATTTT
NA TRBJ1-2 TRBV20-1 NA CSARARCAGHTF TGCAGTGCTAGAGCACGCTGCGCGGGACACACCTTC
NA TRBJ1-2 TRBV2 NA CASSGVGGANSDDFF TGTGCCAGCAGCGGGGTAGGGGGGGCGAACTCTGACGACTTCTTT
NA TRBJ2-4 TRBV9 NA CASSVTGAGNIQYF TGTGCCAGCAGCGTAACAGGAGCTGGGAACATTCAGTACTTC
NA TRBJ2-3 TRBV7-9 NA CASGVQGSDTHDF TGTGCCAGCGGCGTTCAAGGCAGCGATACGCACGATTTT